The clone carrying this TCR beta chain was observed a few times. The target antigen is unknown. This entry belongs to a study of T cells in Graves' hyperthyroidism and ophthalmopathy. The study included ophthalmopathy patients with Clinical Activity Score at least 3, NOSPECS grade at least 4 and duration under 3 months. RNA transcripts served as the template for amplifying TCR beta CDR3 regions. The primer set for the first-round RT-PCR of the TCR CDR3 was HTBI. Each CDR3 protein gets one entry after TCRdb re-called the multiplex PCR reads with MiXCR. The sample includes roughly 500,000 distinct CDR3 sequences, roughly a quarter seen only once; the top ten take about 11%. Study results and limitations: From stable hyperthyroidism, ophthalmopathy was separated by a 13 V-J model.

This receptor was taken from a woman between 25 and 40 years old with Graves' ophthalmopathy. Sequencing was performed on blood.

The CDR3 here is CASSRTTSNYGYTF. The CDR3 DNA sequence: TGTGCCAGCAGTAGAACCACATCGAACTATGGCTACACCTTC. The chain is built from TRBV28 and TRBJ1-2; unclear D gene. CDR1 and CDR2 (germline): MDHEN, SYDVKM. The CDR3 contains 14 residues. V was clipped by 5 bases and J by 2 bases, with 12 bases between them.